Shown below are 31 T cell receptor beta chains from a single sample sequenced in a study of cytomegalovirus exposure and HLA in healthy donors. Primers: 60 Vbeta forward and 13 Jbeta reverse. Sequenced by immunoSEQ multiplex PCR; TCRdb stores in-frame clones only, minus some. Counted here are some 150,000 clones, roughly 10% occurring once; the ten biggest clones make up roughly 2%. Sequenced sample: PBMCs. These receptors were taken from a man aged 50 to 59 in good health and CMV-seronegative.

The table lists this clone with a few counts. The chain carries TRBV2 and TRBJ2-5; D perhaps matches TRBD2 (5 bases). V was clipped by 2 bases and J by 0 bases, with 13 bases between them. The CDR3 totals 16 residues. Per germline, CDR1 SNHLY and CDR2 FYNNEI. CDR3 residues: CASSESLARYQETQYF. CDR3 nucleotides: TGTGCCAGCAGTGAATCTTTAGCGAGGTACCAAGAGACCCAGTACTTC.

Here the CDR3 DNA reads TGTGCCAGCAGTGCAAGGACTAGCGGATACAATGAGCAGTTCTTC. Residues: CASSARTSGYNEQFF. The V and J genes are TRBV2 and TRBJ2-1; the match to TRBD2 covers 10 bases. Unmatched junction bases numbered 4, after V lost 4 bases and J lost 4 bases. The CDR3 covers 15 residues. The germline V gene has CDR1 SNHLY and CDR2 FYNNEI. The variable domain in full, with the rest retrieved from reference TRBV2 and TRBJ2-1, is EPEVTQTPSHQVTQMGQEVILRCVPISNHLYFYWYRQILGQKVEFLVSFYNNEISEKSEIFDDQFSVERPDGSNFTLKIRSTKLEDSAMYFCASSARTSGYNEQFFGPGTRLTVL.

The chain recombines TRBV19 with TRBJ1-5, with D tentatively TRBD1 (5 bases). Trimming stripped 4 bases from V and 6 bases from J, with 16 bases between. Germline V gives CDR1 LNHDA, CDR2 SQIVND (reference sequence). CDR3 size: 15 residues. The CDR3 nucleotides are TGTGCCAGTAGTACCTGGGGTCAGGGTCGTCAGCCCCAGCATTTT. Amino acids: CASSTWGQGRQPQHF.

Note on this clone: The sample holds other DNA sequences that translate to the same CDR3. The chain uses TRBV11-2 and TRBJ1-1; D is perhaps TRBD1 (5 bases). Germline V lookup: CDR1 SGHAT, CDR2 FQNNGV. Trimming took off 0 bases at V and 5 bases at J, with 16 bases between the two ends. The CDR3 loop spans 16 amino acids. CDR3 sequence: CASSLDGRGSVTEAFF. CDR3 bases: TGTGCCAGCAGCTTAGATGGTCGGGGGTCCGTGACTGAAGCTTTCTTT.

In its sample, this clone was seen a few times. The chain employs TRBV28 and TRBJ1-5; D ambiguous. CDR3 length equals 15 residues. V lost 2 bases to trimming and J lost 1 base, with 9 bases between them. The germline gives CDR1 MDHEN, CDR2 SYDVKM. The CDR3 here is CASSLGPGSNQPQHF. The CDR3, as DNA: TGTGCCAGCAGTTTAGGACCGGGAAGCAATCAGCCCCAGCATTTT.

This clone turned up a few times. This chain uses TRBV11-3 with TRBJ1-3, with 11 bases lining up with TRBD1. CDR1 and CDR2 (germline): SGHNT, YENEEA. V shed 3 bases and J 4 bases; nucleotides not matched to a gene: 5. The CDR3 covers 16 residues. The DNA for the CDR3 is TGTGCCAGCAGCTTCGGACAGGGGGCCAAAGGAAACACCATATATTTT. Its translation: CASSFGQGAKGNTIYF.

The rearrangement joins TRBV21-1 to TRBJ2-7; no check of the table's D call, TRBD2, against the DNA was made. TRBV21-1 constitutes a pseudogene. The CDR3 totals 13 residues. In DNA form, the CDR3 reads TGTGCCAGCAGGCGGAGCCGAGGTGACGAGCAGTACTTC. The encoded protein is CASRRSRGDEQYF.

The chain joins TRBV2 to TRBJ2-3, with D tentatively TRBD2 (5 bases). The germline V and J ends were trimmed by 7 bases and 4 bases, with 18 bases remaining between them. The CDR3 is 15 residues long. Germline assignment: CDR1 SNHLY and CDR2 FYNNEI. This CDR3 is CASKGLIVRADTQYF. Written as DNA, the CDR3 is TGTGCCAGCAAAGGACTGATCGTAAGGGCAGATACGCAGTATTTT.

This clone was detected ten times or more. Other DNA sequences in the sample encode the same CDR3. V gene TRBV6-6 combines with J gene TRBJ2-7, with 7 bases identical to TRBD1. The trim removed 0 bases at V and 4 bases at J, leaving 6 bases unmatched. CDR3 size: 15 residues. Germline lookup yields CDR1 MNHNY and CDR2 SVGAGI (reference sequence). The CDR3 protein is CASSYSAGGSYEQYF. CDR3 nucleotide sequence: TGTGCCAGCAGTTACTCGGCAGGGGGTAGTTACGAGCAGTACTTC.

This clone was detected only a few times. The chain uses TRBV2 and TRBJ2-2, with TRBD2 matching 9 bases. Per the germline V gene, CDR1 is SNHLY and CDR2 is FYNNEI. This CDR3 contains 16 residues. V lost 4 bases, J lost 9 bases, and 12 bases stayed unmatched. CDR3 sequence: CASSGVSSGADRELFF. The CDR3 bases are TGTGCCAGCAGTGGCGTTTCTAGCGGGGCTGACCGGGAGCTGTTTTTT. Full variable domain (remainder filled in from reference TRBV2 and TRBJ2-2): EPEVTQTPSHQVTQMGQEVILRCVPISNHLYFYWYRQILGQKVEFLVSFYNNEISEKSEIFDDQFSVERPDGSNFTLKIRSTKLEDSAMYFCASSGVSSGADRELFFGEGSRLTVL.

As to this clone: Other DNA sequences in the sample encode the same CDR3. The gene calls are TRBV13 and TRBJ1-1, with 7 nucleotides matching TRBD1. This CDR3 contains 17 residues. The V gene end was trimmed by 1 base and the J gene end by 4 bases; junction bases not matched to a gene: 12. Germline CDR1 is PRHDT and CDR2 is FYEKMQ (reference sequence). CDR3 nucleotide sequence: TGTGCCAGCAGCTTAGAGCTGACAGGGCGGTTGACCACTGAAGCTTTCTTT. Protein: CASSLELTGRLTTEAFF.

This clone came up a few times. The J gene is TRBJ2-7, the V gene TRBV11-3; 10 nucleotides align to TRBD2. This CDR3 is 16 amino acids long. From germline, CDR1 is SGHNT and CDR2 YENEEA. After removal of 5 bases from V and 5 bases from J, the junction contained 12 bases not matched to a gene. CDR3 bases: TGTGCCAGCAGCCCGAGACTAGCGGGTGTCAATAACGAGCAGTACTTC. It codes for CASSPRLAGVNNEQYF.

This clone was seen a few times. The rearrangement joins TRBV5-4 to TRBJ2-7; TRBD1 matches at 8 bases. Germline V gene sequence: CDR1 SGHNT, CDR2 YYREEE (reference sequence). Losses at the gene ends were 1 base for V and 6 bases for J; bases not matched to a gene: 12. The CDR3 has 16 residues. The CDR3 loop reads CASSLYGTGERGEQYF. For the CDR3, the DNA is TGTGCCAGCAGCTTGTATGGGACAGGAGAAAGGGGCGAGCAGTACTTC.

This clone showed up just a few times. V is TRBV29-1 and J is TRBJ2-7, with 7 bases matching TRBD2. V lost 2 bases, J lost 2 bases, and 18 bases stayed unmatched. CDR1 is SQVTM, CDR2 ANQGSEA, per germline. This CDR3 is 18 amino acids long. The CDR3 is CSVEYGGRRDGRPYEQYF. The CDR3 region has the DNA TGCAGCGTTGAATATGGGGGTAGGAGAGACGGGAGGCCCTACGAGCAGTACTTC.

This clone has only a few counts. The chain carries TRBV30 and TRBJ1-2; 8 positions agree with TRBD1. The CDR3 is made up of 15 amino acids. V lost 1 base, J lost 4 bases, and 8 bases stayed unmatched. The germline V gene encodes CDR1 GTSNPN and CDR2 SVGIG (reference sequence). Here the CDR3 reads CAWSDQGAATYGYTF. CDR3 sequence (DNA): TGTGCCTGGAGTGATCAGGGGGCAGCTACCTATGGCTACACCTTC.

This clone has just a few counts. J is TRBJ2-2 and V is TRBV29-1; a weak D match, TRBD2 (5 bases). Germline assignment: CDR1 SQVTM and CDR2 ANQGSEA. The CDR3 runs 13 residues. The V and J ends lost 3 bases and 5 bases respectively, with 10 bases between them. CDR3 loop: CSVDEGGTGELFF. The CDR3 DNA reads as TGCAGCGTTGACGAGGGTGGTACCGGGGAGCTGTTTTTT.

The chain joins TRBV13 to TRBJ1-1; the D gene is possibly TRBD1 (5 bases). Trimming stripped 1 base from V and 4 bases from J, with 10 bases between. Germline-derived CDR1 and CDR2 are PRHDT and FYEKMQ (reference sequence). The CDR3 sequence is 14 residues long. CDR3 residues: CASSLVMGGTEAFF. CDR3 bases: TGTGCCAGCAGCTTAGTAATGGGGGGCACTGAAGCTTTCTTT. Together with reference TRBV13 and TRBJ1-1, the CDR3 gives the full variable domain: AAGVIQSPRHLIKEKRETATLKCYPIPRHDTVYWYQQGPGQDPQFLISFYEKMQSDKGSIPDRFSAQQFSDYHSELNMSSLELGDSALYFCASSLVMGGTEAFFGQGTRLTVV.

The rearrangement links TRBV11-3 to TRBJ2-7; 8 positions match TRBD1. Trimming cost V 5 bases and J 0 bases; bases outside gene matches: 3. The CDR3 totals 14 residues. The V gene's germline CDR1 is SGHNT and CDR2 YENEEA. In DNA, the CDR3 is TGTGCCAGCAGCCGGACAGGGAGCTCCTACGAGCAGTACTTC. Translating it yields CASSRTGSSYEQYF.

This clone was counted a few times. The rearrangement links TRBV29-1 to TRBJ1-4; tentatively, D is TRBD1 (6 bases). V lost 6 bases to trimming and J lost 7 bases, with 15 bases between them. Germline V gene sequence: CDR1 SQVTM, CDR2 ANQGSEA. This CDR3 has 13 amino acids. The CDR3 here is CSVMGGAFEKLFF. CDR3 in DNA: TGCAGCGTGATGGGGGGGGCGTTTGAAAAACTGTTTTTT.

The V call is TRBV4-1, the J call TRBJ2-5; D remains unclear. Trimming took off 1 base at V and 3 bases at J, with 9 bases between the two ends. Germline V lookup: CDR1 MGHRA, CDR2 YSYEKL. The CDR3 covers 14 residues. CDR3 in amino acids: CASSQGHDEETQYF. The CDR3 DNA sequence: TGCGCCAGCAGCCAAGGACACGATGAAGAGACCCAGTACTTC.

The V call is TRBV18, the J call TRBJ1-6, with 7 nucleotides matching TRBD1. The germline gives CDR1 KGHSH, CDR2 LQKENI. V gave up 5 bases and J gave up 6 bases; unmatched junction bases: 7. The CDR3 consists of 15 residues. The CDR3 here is CASSDRDGSNSPLHF. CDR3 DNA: TGTGCCAGCTCAGACAGGGACGGATCTAATTCACCCCTCCACTTT.

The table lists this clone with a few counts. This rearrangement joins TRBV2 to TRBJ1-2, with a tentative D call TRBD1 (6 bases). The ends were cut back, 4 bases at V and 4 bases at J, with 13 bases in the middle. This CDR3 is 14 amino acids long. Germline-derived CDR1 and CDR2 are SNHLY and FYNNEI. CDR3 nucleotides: TGTGCCAGCAGTGGCACCGGGACAAGCTATGGCTACACCTTC. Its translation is CASSGTGTSYGYTF.

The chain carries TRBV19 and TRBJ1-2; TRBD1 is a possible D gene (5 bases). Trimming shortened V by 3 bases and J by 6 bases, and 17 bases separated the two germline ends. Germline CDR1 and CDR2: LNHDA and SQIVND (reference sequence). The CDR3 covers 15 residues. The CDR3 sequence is CASSIHRTIENGYTF. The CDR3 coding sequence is TGTGCCAGTAGTATCCACAGGACAATCGAGAATGGCTACACCTTC.

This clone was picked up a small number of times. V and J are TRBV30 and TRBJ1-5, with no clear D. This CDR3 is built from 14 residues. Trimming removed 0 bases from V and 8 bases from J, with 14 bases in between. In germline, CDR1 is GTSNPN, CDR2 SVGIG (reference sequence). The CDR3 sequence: CAWSVGPLREPQHF. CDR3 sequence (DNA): TGTGCCTGGAGTGTAGGGCCCCTGAGGGAGCCCCAGCATTTT.

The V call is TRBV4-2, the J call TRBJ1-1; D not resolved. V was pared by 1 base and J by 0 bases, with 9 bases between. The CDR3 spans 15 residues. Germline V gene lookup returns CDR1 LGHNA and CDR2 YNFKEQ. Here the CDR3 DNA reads TGTGCCAGCAGCCAAGTTTCAACAGTGAACACTGAAGCTTTCTTT. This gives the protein CASSQVSTVNTEAFF.

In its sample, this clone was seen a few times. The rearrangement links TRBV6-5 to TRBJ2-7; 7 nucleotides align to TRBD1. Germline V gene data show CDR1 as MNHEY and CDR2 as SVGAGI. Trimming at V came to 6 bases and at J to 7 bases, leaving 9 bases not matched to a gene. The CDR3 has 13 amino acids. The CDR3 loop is CASSLDRAREQYF. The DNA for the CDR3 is TGTGCCAGCAGCTTAGACAGGGCGCGGGAGCAGTACTTC.

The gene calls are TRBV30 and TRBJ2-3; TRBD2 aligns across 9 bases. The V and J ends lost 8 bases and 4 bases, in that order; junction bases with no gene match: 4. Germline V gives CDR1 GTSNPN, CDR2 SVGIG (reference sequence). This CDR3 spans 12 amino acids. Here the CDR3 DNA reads TGTGCCCAGGGGACTAGCTCAGATACGCAGTATTTT. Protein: CAQGTSSDTQYF.

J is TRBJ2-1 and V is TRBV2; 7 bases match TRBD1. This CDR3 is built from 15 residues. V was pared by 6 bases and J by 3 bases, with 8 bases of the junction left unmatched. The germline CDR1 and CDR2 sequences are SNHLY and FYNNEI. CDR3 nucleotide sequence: TGTGCCAGCAGCCCACAGGGGAGCGTCTACAATGAGCAGTTCTTC. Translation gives CASSPQGSVYNEQFF.

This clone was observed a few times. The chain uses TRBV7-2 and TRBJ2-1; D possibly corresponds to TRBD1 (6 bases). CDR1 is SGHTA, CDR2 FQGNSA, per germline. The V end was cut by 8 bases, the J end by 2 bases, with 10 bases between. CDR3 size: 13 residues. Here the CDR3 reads CASQGLAYNEQFF. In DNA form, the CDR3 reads TGTGCCAGCCAGGGGCTAGCCTACAATGAGCAGTTCTTC.

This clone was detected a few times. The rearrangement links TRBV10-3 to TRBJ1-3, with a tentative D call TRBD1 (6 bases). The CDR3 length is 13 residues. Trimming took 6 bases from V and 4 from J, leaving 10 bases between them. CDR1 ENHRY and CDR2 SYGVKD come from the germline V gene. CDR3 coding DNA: TGTGCCATCAGGACAGGTTACGGAAACACCATATATTTT. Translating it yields CAIRTGYGNTIYF.

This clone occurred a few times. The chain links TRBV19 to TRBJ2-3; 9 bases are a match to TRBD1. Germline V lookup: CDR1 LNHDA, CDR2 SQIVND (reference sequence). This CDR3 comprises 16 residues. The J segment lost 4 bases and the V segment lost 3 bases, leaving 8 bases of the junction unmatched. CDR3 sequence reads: CASSIPPGQGSDTQYF. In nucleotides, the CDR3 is TGTGCCAGTAGTATCCCCCCGGGACAGGGTTCAGATACGCAGTATTTT.